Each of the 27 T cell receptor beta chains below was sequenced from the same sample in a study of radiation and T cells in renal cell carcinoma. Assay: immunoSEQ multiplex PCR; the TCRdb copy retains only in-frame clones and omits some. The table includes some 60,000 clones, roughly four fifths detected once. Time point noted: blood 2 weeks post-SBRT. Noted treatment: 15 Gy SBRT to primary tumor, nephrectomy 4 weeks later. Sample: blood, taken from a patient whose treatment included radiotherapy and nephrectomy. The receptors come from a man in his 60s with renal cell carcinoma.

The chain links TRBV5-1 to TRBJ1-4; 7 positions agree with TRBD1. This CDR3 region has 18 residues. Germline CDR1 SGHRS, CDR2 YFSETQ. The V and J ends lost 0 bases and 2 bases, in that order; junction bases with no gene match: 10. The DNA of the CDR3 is TGCGCCAGCAGCTTGGGCTCGAGGGGGCTGGCTACTAATGAAAAACTGTTTTTT. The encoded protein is CASSLGSRGLATNEKLFF.

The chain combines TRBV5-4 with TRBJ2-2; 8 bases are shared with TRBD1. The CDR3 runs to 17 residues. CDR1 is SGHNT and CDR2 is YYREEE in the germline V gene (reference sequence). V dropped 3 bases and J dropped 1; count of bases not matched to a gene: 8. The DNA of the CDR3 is TGTGCCAGCAGCTCGGCAGGGGGCGGCCTGAACACCGGGGAGCTGTTTTTT. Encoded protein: CASSSAGGGLNTGELFF.

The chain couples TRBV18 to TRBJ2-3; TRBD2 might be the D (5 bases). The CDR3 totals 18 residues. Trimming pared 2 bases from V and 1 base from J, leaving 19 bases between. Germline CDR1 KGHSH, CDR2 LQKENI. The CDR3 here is CASSPARRRAPRTDTQYF. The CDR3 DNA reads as TGTGCCAGCTCACCAGCCCGCAGGCGGGCACCCCGCACAGATACGCAGTATTTT.

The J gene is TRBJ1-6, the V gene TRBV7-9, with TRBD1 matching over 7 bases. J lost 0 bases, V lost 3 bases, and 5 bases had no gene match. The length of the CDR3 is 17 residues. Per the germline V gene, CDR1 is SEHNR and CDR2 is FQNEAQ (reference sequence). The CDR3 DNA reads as TGTGCCAGCAGCTTGCCGACAGGGTCCTCCTATAATTCACCCCTCCACTTT. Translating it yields CASSLPTGSSYNSPLHF.

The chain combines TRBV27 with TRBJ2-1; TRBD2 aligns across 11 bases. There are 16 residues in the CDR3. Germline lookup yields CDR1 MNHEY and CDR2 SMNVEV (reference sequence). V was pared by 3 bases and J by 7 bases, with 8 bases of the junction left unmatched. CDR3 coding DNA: TGTGCCAGCAGTTTTCTTAGCGGGGGGGCAGGGAATGAGCAGTTCTTC. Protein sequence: CASSFLSGGAGNEQFF.

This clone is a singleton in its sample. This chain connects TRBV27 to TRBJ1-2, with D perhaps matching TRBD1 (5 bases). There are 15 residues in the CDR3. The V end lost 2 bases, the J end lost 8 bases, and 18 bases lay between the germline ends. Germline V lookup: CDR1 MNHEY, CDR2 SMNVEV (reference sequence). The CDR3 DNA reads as TGTGCCAGCAGTTTAGGGTTGGGGGGAGGCGACGGCTACACCTTC. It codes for CASSLGLGGGDGYTF.

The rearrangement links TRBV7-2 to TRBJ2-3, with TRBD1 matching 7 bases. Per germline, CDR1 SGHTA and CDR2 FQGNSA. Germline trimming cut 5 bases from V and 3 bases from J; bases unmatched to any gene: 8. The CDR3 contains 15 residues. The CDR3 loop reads CASSVDRVRTDTQYF. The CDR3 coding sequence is TGTGCCAGCAGCGTAGACAGGGTACGGACAGATACGCAGTATTTT.

The CDR3, as DNA: TGTGCCAGCAGCTCCGGGGTTAACACCGGGGAGCTGTTTTTT. This encodes CASSSGVNTGELFF. The V and J genes are TRBV5-5 and TRBJ2-2, with D possibly being TRBD2 (5 bases). From germline, CDR1 is SGHKS and CDR2 YYEKEE (reference sequence). With 3 bases removed from V and 2 bases from J, the gap between germline ends came to 8 bases. The CDR3 contains 14 residues.

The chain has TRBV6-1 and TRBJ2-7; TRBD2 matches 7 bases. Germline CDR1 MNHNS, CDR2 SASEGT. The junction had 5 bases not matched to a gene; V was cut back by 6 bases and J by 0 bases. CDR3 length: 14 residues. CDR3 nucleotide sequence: TGTGCCAGCAGATTAGCGGGTTCCTCCTACGAGCAGTACGTC. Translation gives CASRLAGSSYEQYV.

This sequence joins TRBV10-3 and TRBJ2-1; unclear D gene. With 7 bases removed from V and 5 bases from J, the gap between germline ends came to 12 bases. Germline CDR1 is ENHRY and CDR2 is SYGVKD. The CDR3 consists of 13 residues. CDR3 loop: CAINLDRNNEQFF. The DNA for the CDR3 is TGTGCCATCAATTTGGACCGTAACAATGAGCAGTTCTTC.

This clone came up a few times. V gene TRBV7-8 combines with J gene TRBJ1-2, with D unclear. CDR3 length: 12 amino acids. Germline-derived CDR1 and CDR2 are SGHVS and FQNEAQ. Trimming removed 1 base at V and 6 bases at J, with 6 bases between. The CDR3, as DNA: TGTGCCAGCAGCTTAGGACGCGATGGCTACACCTTC. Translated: CASSLGRDGYTF.

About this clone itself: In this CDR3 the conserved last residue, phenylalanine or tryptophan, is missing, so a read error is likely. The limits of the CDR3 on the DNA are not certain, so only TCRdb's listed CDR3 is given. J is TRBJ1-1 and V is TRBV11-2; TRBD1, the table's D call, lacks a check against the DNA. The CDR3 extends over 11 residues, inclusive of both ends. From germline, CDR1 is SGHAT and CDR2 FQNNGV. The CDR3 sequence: CASSSRVSTGV.

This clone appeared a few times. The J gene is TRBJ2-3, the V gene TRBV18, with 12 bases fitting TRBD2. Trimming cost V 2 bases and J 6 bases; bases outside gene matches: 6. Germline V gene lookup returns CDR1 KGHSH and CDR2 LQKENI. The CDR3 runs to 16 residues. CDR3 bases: TGTGCCAGCTCACCATCGCGACTAGCGGGAGCGGATACGCAGTATTTT. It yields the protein CASSPSRLAGADTQYF.

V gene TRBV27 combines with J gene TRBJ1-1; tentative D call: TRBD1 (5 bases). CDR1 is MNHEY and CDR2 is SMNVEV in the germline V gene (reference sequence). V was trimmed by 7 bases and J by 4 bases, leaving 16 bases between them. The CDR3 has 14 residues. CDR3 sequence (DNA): TGTGCCAGCAACCAGGTGGGGCGGGGCACTGAAGCTTTCTTT. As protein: CASNQVGRGTEAFF.

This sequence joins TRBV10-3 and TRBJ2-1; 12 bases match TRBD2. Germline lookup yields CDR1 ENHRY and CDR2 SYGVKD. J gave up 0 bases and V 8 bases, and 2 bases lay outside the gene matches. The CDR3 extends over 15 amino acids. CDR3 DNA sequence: TGTGCCATCGGACTAGCGGGGCTCTCCTACAATGAGCAGTTCTTC. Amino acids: CAIGLAGLSYNEQFF.

CDR3 protein: CASSVDPQGTDTQYF. For the CDR3, the DNA is TGTGCCAGCAGCGTAGATCCCCAGGGCACAGATACGCAGTATTTT. This chain joins TRBV9 and TRBJ2-3; D not resolved. V lost 0 bases, J lost 1 base, and 9 bases lay in between. Looked up from germline, CDR1 is SGDLS and CDR2 is YYNGEE. CDR3 size: 15 residues.

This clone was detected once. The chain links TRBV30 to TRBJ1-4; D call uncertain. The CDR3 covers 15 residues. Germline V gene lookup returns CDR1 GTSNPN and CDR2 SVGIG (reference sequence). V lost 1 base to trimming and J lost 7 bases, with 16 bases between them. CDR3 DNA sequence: TGTGCCTGGAGTGCCGGTGAGGGAGGACTTGAAAAACTGTTTTTT. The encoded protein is CAWSAGEGGLEKLFF.

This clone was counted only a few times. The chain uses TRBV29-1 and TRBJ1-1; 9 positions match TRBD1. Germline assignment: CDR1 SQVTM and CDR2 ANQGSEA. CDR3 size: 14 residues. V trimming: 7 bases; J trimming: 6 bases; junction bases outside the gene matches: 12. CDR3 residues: CSALGQGGMAEAFF. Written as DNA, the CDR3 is TGCAGCGCCCTGGGACAGGGAGGTATGGCTGAAGCTTTCTTT. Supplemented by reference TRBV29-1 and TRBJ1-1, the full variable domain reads SAVISQKPSRDICQRGTSLTIQCQVDSQVTMMFWYRQQPGQSLTLIATANQGSEATYESGFVIDKFPISRPNLTFSTLTVSNMSPEDSSIYLCSALGQGGMAEAFFGQGTRLTVV.

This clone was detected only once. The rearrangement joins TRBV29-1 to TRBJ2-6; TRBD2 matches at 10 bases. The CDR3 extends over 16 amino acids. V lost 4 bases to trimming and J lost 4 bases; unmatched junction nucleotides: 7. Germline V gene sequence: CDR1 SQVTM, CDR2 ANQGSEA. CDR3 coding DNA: TGCAGCGTTGGGTTAGCGGGGGGATCCGGGGCCAACGTCCTGACTTTC. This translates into CSVGLAGGSGANVLTF. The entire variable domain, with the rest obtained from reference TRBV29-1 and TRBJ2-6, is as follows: SAVISQKPSRDICQRGTSLTIQCQVDSQVTMMFWYRQQPGQSLTLIATANQGSEATYESGFVIDKFPISRPNLTFSTLTVSNMSPEDSSIYLCSVGLAGGSGANVLTFGAGSRLTVL.

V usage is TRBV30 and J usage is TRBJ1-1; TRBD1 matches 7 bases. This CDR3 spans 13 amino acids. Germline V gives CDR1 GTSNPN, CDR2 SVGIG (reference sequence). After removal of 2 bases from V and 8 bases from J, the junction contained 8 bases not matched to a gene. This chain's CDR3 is CAWSTPDRVEAFF. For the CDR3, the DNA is TGTGCCTGGAGTACGCCAGACAGGGTGGAAGCTTTCTTT. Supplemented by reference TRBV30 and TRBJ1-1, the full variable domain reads SQTIHQWPATLVQPVGSPLSLECTVEGTSNPNLYWYRQAAGRGLQLLFYSVGIGQISSEVPQNLSASRPQDRQFILSSKKLLLSDSGFYLCAWSTPDRVEAFFGQGTRLTVV.

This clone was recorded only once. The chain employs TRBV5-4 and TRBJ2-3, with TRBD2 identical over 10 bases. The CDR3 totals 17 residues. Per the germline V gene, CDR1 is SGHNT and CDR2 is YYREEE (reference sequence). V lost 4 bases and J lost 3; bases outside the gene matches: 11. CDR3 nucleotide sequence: TGTGCCAGCAGCGAGCGGGCGGGACTAGCGATTACAGATACGCAGTATTTT. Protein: CASSERAGLAITDTQYF. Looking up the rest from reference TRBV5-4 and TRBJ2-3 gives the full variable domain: ETGVTQSPTHLIKTRGQQVTLRCSSQSGHNTVSWYQQALGQGPQFIFQYYREEENGRGNFPPRFSGLQFPNYSSELNVNALELDDSALYLCASSERAGLAITDTQYFGPGTRLTVL.

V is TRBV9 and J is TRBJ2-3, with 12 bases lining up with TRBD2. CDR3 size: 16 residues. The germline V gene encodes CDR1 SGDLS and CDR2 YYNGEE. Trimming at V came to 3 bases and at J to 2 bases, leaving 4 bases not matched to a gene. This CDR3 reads CASSAPSGRVTDTQYF. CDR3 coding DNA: TGTGCCAGCAGCGCTCCTAGCGGGAGGGTCACAGATACGCAGTATTTT.

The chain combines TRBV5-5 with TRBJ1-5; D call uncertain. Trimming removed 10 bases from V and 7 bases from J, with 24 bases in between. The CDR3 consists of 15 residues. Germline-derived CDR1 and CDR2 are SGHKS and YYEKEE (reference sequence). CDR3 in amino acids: CADFSAEDDGQPQHF. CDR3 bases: TGTGCCGATTTCTCGGCAGAGGATGATGGGCAGCCCCAGCATTTT.

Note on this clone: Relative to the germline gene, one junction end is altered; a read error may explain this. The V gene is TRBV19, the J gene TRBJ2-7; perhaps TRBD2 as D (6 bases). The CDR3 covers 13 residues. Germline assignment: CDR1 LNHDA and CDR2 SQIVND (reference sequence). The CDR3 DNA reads TGTGCCAGCTCTAGACTAGATTCCTTCGAGCAGTACTTC. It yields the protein CASSRLDSFEQYF.

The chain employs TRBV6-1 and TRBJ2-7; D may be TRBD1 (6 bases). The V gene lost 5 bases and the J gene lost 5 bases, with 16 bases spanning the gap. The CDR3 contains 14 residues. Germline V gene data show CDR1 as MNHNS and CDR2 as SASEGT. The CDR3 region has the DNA TGTGCCAGCAGTTATACAGGGCCTTTGGACGAGCAGTACTTC. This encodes CASSYTGPLDEQYF.

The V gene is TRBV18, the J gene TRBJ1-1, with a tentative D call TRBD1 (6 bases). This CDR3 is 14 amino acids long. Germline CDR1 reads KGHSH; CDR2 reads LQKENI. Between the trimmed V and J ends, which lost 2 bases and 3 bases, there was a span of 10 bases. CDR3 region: CASSPFPGDTEAFF. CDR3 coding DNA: TGTGCCAGCTCACCATTTCCAGGGGACACTGAAGCTTTCTTT.

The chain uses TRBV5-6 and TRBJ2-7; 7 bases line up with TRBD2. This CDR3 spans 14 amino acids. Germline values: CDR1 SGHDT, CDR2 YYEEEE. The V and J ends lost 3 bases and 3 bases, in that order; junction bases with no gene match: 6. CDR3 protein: CASSSGDYHYEQYV. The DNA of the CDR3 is TGTGCCAGCAGCTCCGGGGACTACCACTACGAGCAGTACGTC.